This TCR beta chain originates from a study of beta chain features in type 1 diabetes. Notes on this clone: Its antigen is not known.

CDR3 size: 18 residues. Germline V gene sequence: CDR1 LNHNV, CDR2 YYDKDF (reference sequence). V was clipped by 0 bases and J by 0 bases, with 12 bases between them. Expressed TCRB transcripts were sequenced because the entire RNA isolate underwent reverse transcription. TCRdb keeps only in-frame clones here, not all; method: immunoSEQ multiplex PCR. The sample contains 500,000 to 850,000 clones, around 15% of which appear only once. Study outcomes and limitations: Researchers report that Type 1 diabetes patients had moderately but significantly shorter TCRB CDR3s across all four CD4+ subsets.

The chain joins TRBV15 to TRBJ2-6; D is undetermined. The TCR was taken from a young man with type 1 diabetes. Specimen: naive CD4+ T cells from blood. Here the CDR3 DNA reads TGTGCCACCAGCAGAGATCTAGGCGTTAGCTCTGGGGCCAACGTCCTGACTTTC. Amino acid sequence: CATSRDLGVSSGANVLTF.